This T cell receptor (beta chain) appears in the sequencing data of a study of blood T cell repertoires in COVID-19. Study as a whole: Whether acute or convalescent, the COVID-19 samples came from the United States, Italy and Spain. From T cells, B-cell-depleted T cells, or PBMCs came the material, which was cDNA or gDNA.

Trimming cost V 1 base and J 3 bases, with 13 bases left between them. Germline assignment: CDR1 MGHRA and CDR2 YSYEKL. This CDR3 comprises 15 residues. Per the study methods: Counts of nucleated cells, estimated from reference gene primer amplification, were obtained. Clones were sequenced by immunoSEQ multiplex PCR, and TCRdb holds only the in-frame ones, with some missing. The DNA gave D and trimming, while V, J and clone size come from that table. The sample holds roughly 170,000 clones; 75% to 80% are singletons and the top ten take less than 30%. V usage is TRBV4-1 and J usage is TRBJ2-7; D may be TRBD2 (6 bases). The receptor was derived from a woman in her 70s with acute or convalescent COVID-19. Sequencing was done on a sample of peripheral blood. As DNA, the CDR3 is TGCGCCAGCAGCCAAGGGGTCGGGAGAATCTACGAGCAGTACTTC. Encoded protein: CASSQGVGRIYEQYF.